This T cell receptor (beta chain) was captured in a study of cytomegalovirus exposure and HLA in healthy donors. The study's findings and limits: Researchers counted around 180 TCR beta chains as cytomegalovirus-associated. In a later analysis, HLA-associated beta chains showed higher expansion and lower generation probabilities than comparable chains. Indistinguishable V segments such as TRBV6-2 and TRBV6-3 were excluded. Sequencing depth roughly uniform across donors was assumed in presence/absence analyses.

As for this clone: Its target is unknown.

This CDR3 is built from 13 residues. Germline trimming cut 9 bases from V and 2 bases from J; bases unmatched to any gene: 4. Germline V lookup: CDR1 MNHEY, CDR2 SVGAGI. The PCR contained 60 Vbeta and 13 Jbeta primers. The repertoire was sequenced with immunoSEQ multiplex PCR; TCRdb's copy has only in-frame clones and lacks some. The repertoire has 90,000 to 95,000 clones, over 75% of them found once; the top ten carry 2%. V and J are TRBV6-5 and TRBJ2-5; TRBD1 matches at 9 bases. The receptor was isolated from a young man in good health and CMV-seronegative. Sequencing input: PBMCs. As DNA, the CDR3 is TGTGCCAGTAAGACAGGGGGGCAAGAGACCCAGTACTTC. It translates to CASKTGGQETQYF.